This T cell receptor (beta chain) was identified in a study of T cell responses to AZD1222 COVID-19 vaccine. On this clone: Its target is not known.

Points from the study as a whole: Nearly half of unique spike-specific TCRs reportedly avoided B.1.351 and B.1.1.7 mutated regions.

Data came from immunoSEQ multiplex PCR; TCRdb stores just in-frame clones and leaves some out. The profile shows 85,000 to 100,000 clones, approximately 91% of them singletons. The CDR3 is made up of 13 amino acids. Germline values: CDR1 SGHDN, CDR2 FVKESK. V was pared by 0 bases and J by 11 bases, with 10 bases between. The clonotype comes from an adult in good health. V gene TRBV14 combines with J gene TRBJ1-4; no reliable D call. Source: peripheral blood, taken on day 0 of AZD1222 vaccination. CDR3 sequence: CASSQDRAPKLFF. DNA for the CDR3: TGTGCCAGCAGCCAAGATCGGGCGCCCAAACTGTTTTTT.